Sequencing of this T cell receptor (beta chain) was carried out in a study of blood T cell repertoires in COVID-19. This CDR3 contains 12 residues. J lost 9 bases, V lost 2 bases, and 1 base had no gene match. Germline CDR1 reads SGHNT; CDR2 reads YYREEE (reference sequence). The protocol was immunoSEQ multiplex PCR, while the TCRdb copy is restricted to in-frame clones and leaves out a portion. Of roughly 280,000 clones in the sample, roughly 89% are singletons; the top ten hold approximately 1.8%. The genes are TRBV5-4 and TRBJ2-1, with TRBD1 identical over 8 bases. Sequencing used PBMCs or T cells enriched from blood (not recorded which). The receptor's source is a woman aged 55-70 years who had recovered from COVID-19. The CDR3 region has the DNA TGTGCCAGCAGCTTAGACAGGGGTGAGCAGTTCTTC. Translated, it gives CASSLDRGEQFF.